This paragraph reports one T cell receptor (beta chain). PCR was performed a second time for roughly 7 to 11 cycles using a sample-barcoded 5' primer and a J-beta primer mix. From the 5' RACE reads, TCRdb called clonotypes with MiXCR, one entry per CDR3 protein. The data hold hundreds of thousands of distinct CDR3 sequences, with 50% to 60% observed a single time. V shed 2 bases and J shed 6 bases, with 18 bases lying between them. The germline gives CDR1 WNHNN, CDR2 SYGVQD (reference sequence). The CDR3 is made up of 16 amino acids. The data were obtained in a study of blood T cells in healthy people across ages.

The TCR was taken from a man aged 60 to 69 in good health. Sample: blood. The chain links TRBV10-1 to TRBJ2-3; no definite D call. CDR3 region: CASSEGAGFGQDTQYF. The DNA for the CDR3 is TGCGCCAGCAGTGAGGGTGCAGGATTTGGGCAGGATACGCAGTATTTT.